Reported below is one T cell receptor (beta chain). The PCR ran on 60 Vbeta and 13 Jbeta primers. Measured with immunoSEQ multiplex PCR; TCRdb has only the in-frame clones, and not every one. The sample yields 110,000 to 150,000 clones, of which the top ten take up more than 0.8%. The sample belongs to a study of cytomegalovirus exposure and HLA in healthy donors. Trimming shortened V by 0 bases and J by 4 bases, and 12 bases separated the two germline ends. Germline V gene data show CDR1 as LNHDA and CDR2 as SQIVND (reference sequence). The CDR3 totals 15 residues. Sequenced material: PBMCs. The rearrangement joins TRBV19 to TRBJ1-2; D ambiguous. This TCR derives from a male donor in good health and CMV-seronegative. In DNA, the CDR3 is TGTGCCAGTAGTATAGACAAGGGAGGTCGCTATGGCTACACCTTC. Its translation is CASSIDKGGRYGYTF. Drawing the rest from reference TRBV19 and TRBJ1-2, the complete variable domain is DGGITQSPKYLFRKEGQNVTLSCEQNLNHDAMYWYRQDPGQGLRLIYYSQIVNDFQKGDIAEGYSVSREKKESFPLTVTSAQKNPTAFYLCASSIDKGGRYGYTFGSGTRLTVV.